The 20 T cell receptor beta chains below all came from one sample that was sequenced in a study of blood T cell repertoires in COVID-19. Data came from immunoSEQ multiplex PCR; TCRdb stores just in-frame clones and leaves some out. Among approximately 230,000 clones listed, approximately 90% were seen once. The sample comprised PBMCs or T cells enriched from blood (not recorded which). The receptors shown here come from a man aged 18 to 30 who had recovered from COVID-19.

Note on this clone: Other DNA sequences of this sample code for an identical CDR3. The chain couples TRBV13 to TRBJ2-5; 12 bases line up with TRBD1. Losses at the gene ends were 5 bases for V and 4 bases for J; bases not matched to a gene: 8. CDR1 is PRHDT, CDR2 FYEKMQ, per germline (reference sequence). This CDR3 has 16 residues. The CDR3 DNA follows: TGTGCCAGCAGCCCCACCGGGACAGGGGGCGTAGAGACCCAGTACTTC. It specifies CASSPTGTGGVETQYF.

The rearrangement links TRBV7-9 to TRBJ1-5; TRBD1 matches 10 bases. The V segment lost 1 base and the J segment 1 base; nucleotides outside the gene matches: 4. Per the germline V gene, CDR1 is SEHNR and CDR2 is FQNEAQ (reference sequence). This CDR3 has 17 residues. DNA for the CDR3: TGTGCCAGCAGCTTAGGGGGGACAGGGGTAAGCAATCAGCCCCAGCATTTT. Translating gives CASSLGGTGVSNQPQHF.

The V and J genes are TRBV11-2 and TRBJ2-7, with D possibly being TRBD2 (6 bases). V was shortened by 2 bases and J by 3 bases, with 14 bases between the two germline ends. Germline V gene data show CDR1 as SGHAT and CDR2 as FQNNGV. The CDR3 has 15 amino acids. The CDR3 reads CASSLWLLGSYEQYF. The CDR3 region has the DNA TGTGCCAGCAGCTTATGGCTCCTCGGGAGCTACGAGCAGTACTTC.

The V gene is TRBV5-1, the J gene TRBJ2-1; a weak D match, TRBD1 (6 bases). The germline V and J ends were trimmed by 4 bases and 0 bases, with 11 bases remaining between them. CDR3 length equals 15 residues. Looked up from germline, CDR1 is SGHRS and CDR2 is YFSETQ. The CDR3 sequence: CASSGGQNSYNEQFF. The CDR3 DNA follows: TGCGCCAGCAGCGGGGGACAAAACTCCTACAATGAGCAGTTCTTC.

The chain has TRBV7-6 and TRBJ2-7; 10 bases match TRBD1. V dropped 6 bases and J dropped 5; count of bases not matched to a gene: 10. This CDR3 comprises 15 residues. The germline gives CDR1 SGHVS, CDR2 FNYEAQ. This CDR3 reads CASRPGTGESHEQYF. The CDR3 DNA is TGTGCCAGCAGGCCCGGGACAGGGGAGTCCCACGAGCAGTACTTC.

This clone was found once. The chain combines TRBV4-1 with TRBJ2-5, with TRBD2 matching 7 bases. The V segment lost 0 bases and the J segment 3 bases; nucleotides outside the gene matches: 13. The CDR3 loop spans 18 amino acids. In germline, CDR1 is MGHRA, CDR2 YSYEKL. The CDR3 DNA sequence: TGCGCCAGCAGCCAAGAAAGAAGGACTAGGATCGCCGAAGAGACCCAGTACTTC. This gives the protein CASSQERRTRIAEETQYF.

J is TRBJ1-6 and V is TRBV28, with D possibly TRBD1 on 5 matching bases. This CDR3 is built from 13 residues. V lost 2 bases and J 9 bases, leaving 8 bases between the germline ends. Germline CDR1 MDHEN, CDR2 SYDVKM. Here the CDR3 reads CASSLGGGSPLHF. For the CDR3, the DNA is TGTGCCAGCAGTTTAGGCGGGGGTTCACCCCTCCACTTT.

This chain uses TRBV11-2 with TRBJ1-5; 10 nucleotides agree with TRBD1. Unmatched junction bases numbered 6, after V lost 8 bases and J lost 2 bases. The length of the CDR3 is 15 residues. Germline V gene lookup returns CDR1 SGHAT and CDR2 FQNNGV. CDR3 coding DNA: TGTGCCAGCTCCGATGGGACAGGGGGCAATCAGCCCCAGCATTTT. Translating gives CASSDGTGGNQPQHF. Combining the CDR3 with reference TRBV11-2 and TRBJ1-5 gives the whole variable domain EAGVAQSPRYKIIEKRQSVAFWCNPISGHATLYWYQQILGQGPKLLIQFQNNGVVDDSQLPKDRFSAERLKGVDSTLKIQPAKLEDSAVYLCASSDGTGGNQPQHFGDGTRLSIL.

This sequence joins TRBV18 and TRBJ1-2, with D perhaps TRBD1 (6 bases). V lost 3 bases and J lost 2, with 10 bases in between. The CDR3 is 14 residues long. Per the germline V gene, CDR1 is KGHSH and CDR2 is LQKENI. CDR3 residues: CASSPQGLNYGYTF. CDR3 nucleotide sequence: TGTGCCAGCTCACCCCAGGGGCTGAACTATGGCTACACCTTC. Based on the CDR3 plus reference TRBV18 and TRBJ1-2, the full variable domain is NAGVMQNPRHLVRRRGQEARLRCSPMKGHSHVYWYRQLPEEGLKFMVYLQKENIIDESGMPKERFSAEFPKEGPSILRIQQVVRGDSAAYFCASSPQGLNYGYTFGSGTRLTVV.

CDR3 sequence: CASSESLAGGTDTQYF. In nucleotides, the CDR3 is TGCGCCAGCAGTGAGTCACTAGCGGGGGGCACAGATACGCAGTATTTT. This chain uses TRBV10-1 with TRBJ2-3, with 11 bases fitting TRBD2. The germline V gene encodes CDR1 WNHNN and CDR2 SYGVQD (reference sequence). CDR3 size: 16 residues. The trim removed 0 bases at V and 1 base at J, leaving 0 bases unmatched.

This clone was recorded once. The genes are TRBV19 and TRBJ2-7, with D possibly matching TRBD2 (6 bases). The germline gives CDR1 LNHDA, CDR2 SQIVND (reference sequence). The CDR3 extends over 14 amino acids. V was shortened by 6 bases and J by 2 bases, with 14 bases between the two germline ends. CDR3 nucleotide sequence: TGTGCCAGTAGACCCGCGGGGCCTCCCTACGAGCAGTACTTC. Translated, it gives CASRPAGPPYEQYF.

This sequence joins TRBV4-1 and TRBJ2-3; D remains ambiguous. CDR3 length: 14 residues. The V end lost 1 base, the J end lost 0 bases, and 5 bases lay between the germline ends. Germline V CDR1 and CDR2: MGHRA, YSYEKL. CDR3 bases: TGCGCCAGCAGCCAAGTCATTAGCACAGATACGCAGTATTTT. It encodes CASSQVISTDTQYF.

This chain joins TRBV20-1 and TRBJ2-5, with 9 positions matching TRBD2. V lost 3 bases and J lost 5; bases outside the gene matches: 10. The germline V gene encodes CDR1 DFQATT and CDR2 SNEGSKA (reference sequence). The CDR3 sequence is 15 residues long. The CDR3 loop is CSASAALAGGETQYF. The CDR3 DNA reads TGCAGTGCTAGTGCGGCACTAGCGGGTGGGGAGACCCAGTACTTC.

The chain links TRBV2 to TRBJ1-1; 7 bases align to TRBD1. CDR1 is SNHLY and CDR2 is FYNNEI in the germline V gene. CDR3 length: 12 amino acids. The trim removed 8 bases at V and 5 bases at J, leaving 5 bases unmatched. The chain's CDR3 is CASLTGRTEAFF. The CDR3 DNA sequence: TGTGCCAGCCTGACAGGGAGAACTGAAGCTTTCTTT.

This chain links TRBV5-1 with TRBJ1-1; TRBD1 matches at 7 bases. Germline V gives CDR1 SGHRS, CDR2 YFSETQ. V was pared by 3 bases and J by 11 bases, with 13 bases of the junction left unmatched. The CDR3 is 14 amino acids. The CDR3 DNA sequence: TGCGCCAGCAGCTCTGGACAGGCGGAAGCCTGGGCTTTCTTT. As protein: CASSSGQAEAWAFF.

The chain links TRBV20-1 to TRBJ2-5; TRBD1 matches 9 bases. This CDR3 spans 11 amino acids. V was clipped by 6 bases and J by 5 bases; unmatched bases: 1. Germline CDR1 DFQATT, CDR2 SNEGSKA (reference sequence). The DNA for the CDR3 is TGCAGTGCCGGGACAGGGGAGACCCAGTACTTC. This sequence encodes CSAGTGETQYF.

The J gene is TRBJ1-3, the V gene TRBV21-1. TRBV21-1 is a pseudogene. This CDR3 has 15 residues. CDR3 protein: CASSASRSSRNTIYF. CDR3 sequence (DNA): TGTGCCAGCAGCGCAAGTCGGAGTTCGAGAAACACCATATATTTT.

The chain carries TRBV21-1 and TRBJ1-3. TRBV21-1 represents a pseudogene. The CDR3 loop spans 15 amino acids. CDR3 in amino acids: CASSTPGGAGNTIYF. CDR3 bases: TGTGCCAGCAGCACCCCCGGTGGAGCCGGAAACACCATATATTTT.

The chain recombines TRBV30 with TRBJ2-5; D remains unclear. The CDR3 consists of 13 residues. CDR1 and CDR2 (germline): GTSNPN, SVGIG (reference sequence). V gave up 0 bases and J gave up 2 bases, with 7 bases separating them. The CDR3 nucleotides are TGTGCCTGGAGTGTACGGAGACAAGAGACCCAGTACTTC. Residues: CAWSVRRQETQYF.

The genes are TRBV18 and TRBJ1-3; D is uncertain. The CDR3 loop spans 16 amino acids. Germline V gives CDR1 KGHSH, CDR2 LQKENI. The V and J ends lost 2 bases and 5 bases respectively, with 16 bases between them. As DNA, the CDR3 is TGTGCCAGCTCACCAAGTCCGAAACAACAGAGAAACACCATATATTTT. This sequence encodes CASSPSPKQQRNTIYF.